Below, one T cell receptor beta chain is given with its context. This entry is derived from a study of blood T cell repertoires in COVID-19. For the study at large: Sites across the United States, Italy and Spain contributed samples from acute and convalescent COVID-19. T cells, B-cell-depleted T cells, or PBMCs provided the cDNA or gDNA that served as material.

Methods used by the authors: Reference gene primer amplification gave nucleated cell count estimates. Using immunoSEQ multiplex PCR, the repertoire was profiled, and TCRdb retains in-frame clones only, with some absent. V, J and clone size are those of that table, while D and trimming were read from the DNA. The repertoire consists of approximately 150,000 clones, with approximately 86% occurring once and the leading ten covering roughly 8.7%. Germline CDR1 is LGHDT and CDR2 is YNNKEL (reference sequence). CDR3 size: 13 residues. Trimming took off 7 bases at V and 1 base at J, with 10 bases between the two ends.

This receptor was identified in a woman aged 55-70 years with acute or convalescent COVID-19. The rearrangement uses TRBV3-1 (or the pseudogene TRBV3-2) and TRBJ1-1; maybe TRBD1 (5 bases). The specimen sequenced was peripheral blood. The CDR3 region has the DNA TGTGCCAGCATTTCGGGGGGGAACACTGAAGCTTTCTTT. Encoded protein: CASISGGNTEAFF.